The clone carrying this T cell receptor (beta chain) has a count of ten or more. The antigen is not known. This specimen comes from a study of CD8+CD57+ T cells in acquired aplastic anemia. Study summary: Sorted cells (CD4+ and CD8+) yielded DNA amounts that averaged approximately 3 ug.

The CDR3 is 15 residues long. Between the trimmed V and J ends, which lost 3 bases and 5 bases, there was a span of 16 bases. Investigators profiled TCR beta VDJ and CDR3 from genomic DNA template. In TCRdb, the reads were re-called with MiXCR into one record per CDR3 protein. The sample lists fewer than 70,000 distinct CDR3 sequences, around half occurring once. Study-level points and caveats: Significance was not reached for CD8+ Simpson's diversity between patients and controls. About 30 shared CD8+ CDR3s appeared highly expressed within patients' immunodominant clones.

The rearrangement joins TRBV12-3 or TRBV12-4 to TRBJ2-5; perhaps D is TRBD1 or TRBD2 (6 bases each). The sequenced sample was sorted CD4+, CD8+, or CD8+CD57+ T cells (not recorded which) from PBMCs. This receptor was taken from a human donor in good health, serving as a control. The CDR3 nucleotides read TGTGCCAGCAGTTTTCGGGGGCCGTCGGGTGAGACCCAGTACTTC. Translating it yields CASSFRGPSGETQYF.